Listed below are T cell receptor beta chains from one sample, sequenced in a study of control samples from healthy donors and cancer patients. Measured with immunoSEQ multiplex PCR; TCRdb has only the in-frame clones, and not every one. The data contain about 84,000 clones, 91% of them singletons. Material: blood. The receptors come from a man aged 25 to 40 in good health. The conserved cysteine and the conserved F or W are not part of the CDR3 here. Size is omitted from some rows. Given values are once, few, many or a class for expanded clones.

ASSVGGPYNEQF	TRBJ2-1	NA	TRBV9	12
SVDQQGTEAF	TRBJ1-1	NA	TRBV29-1	10
ASSPYRGVRDTEAF	TRBJ1-1	NA	TRBV14	14
ATGIRGKDTEAF	TRBJ1-1	few	TRBV3-1/TRBV3-2	12
ASSSRTSSTRRTQY	TRBJ2-5	NA	TRBV13	14
ASMTGQGFYSPLH	TRBJ1-6	NA	TRBV6-5	13
ASSYRGAYEQY	TRBJ2-7	NA	TRBV7-9	11
ASSIVEAGRTDTQY	TRBJ2-3	NA	TRBV19	14
ATSRDMTNYGYT	TRBJ1-2	NA	TRBV15	12
ASSFSSPAAAGEQY	TRBJ2-7	few	TRBV7-2	14
ASSWGNTEAF	TRBJ1-1	NA	TRBV5-5	10